The 3 T cell receptor beta chains below come from one sample, sequenced in a study of blood T cells in healthy people across ages. Primed by a sample-barcoded 5' primer and a J-beta primer mix, a second PCR proceeded for roughly 7 to 11 cycles. TCRdb reanalysed the 5' RACE reads using MiXCR and keeps one entry per CDR3 protein. Of some 640,000 distinct CDR3 sequences listed, 49% were seen once; the top ten hold approximately 32%. Sequencing input: blood. These receptors were obtained from a woman aged 55-70 years in good health.

The sample holds a few counts of this clonotype. In DNA, the CDR3 is TGCAGCGTTCCGACAGGGTGGGCTAACTATGGCTACACCTTC. Its translation: CSVPTGWANYGYTF. The chain combines TRBV29-1 with TRBJ1-2; 7 nucleotides match TRBD1. CDR3 length: 14 residues. In germline, CDR1 is SQVTM, CDR2 ANQGSEA. V lost 5 bases to trimming and J lost 0 bases; unmatched junction nucleotides: 6. Full variable domain (outside the CDR3, taken from reference TRBV29-1 and TRBJ1-2): SAVISQKPSRDICQRGTSLTIQCQVDSQVTMMFWYRQQPGQSLTLIATANQGSEATYESGFVIDKFPISRPNLTFSTLTVSNMSPEDSSIYLCSVPTGWANYGYTFGSGTRLTVV.

CDR3 in DNA: TGTGCCAGCAGCTTACAGGGGGCCGGCACCGGGGAGCTGTTTTTT. Translated, it gives CASSLQGAGTGELFF. The chain recombines TRBV7-3 with TRBJ2-2; 8 bases are shared with TRBD1. This CDR3 has 15 residues. Germline CDR1 SGHTA, CDR2 FQGTGA. The ends lost 2 bases at V and 4 bases at J; junction bases unmatched: 3.

The rearrangement joins TRBV7-2 to TRBJ2-7; the match to TRBD2 covers 7 bases. The DNA end is more similar to TRBJ2-5, so the J call may be wrong. This CDR3 has 16 residues. Per the germline V gene, CDR1 is SGHTA and CDR2 is FQGNSA. In DNA, the CDR3 is TGTGCCAGCAGCCCTTCGGGTGGCGGGAGTTACAAGACCCAGTACTTC. Its translation is CASSPSGGGSYKTQYF.